This TCR beta chain was sequenced during a study of blood T cell repertoires in COVID-19. Overall study: The samples span acute and convalescent COVID-19 from the United States, Italy and Spain. PBMCs, B-cell-depleted T cells, or T cells provided the cDNA or gDNA that made up the material.

Germline loops: CDR1 SGDLS, CDR2 YYNGEE. Trimming removed 2 bases from V and 4 bases from J; junction bases left unmatched: 2. The CDR3 has 14 amino acids. How the authors handled the data: Reference gene primer amplification yielded estimated nucleated cell counts. Libraries were prepared by immunoSEQ multiplex PCR; TCRdb keeps only in-frame clonotypes and omits some of them. The V and J calls and clone size come from that table; D and trimming were worked out from the DNA. The table shows 200,000 to 300,000 clones, with 80% to 85% occurring only once. The sample taken for sequencing was peripheral blood. This clonotype was sampled from a man in his 60s with acute or convalescent COVID-19. The chain uses TRBV9 and TRBJ2-3; 9 positions match TRBD1. The CDR3 bases are TGTGCCAGCAGCGTTGACAGGGGGTCAGATACGCAGTATTTT. Translation gives CASSVDRGSDTQYF.